A selection of T cell receptor beta chains follows, all from one sample in a study of blood T cell repertoires in COVID-19. The method was immunoSEQ multiplex PCR; TCRdb's version includes in-frame clones alone and lacks a portion of them. This table holds more than 150,000 clones, less than 85% found once. Sequenced: peripheral blood. The receptors come from a human donor in a cohort sampled during active COVID-19. Each CDR3 is given with its conserved first and last residue. D genes are given only for firm matches. Not all rows give a size; the values are once, few, many and, for expanded clones, a class.

j_call: TRBJ2-7; v_call: TRBV20-1; clone_size: -; d_call: -; cdr3_nt: TGCAGTGCTAGTCCCCCAGGTGACAGAACATACGAGCAGTACTTC; cdr3_aa: CSASPPGDRTYEQYF
j_call: TRBJ2-2; v_call: TRBV7-9; clone_size: -; d_call: -; cdr3_nt: TGTGCCAGCAGCTTACAGCGGATTACCGGGGAGCTGTTTTTT; cdr3_aa: CASSLQRITGELFF
j_call: TRBJ2-1; v_call: TRBV7-3; clone_size: -; d_call: TRBD2; cdr3_nt: TGTGCCAGCAGCCCGCTAGCGGGGGGGCCCGGATATGAGCAGTTCTTC; cdr3_aa: CASSPLAGGPGYEQFF
j_call: TRBJ2-1; v_call: TRBV10-2; clone_size: -; d_call: -; cdr3_nt: TGCGCCAGCAGAGGTCGGGAGAGGGACAATGAGCAGTTCTTC; cdr3_aa: CASRGRERDNEQFF
j_call: TRBJ2-5; v_call: TRBV13; clone_size: -; d_call: -; cdr3_nt: TGTGCCAGCAGCTTGGTAAAGACAGTTGGGATGCACTTC; cdr3_aa: CASSLVKTVGMHF
j_call: TRBJ1-3; v_call: TRBV11-3; clone_size: -; d_call: -; cdr3_nt: TGTGCCAGCAGCTTCGGGGGTGAGAACACCATATATTTT; cdr3_aa: CASSFGGENTIYF
j_call: TRBJ1-5; v_call: TRBV5-4; clone_size: many; d_call: TRBD1; cdr3_nt: TGTGCCAGCAGCGTACAGGGGGATGGTCAGCCCCAGCATTTT; cdr3_aa: CASSVQGDGQPQHF
j_call: TRBJ1-1; v_call: TRBV13; clone_size: -; d_call: -; cdr3_nt: TGTGCCAGCAGCGAGAGGCAGACGAACACTGAAGCTTTCTTT; cdr3_aa: CASSERQTNTEAFF
j_call: TRBJ2-7; v_call: TRBV27; clone_size: -; d_call: -; cdr3_nt: TGTGCCACCATGGATGTGGACAGCTACGAGCAGTACTTC; cdr3_aa: CATMDVDSYEQYF
j_call: TRBJ1-1; v_call: TRBV9; clone_size: -; d_call: TRBD1; cdr3_nt: TGTGCCAGCAGCCTTCTTGACAGGGCCGAAGCTTTCTTT; cdr3_aa: CASSLLDRAEAFF
j_call: TRBJ2-5; v_call: TRBV9; clone_size: once; d_call: TRBD1; cdr3_nt: TGTGCCAGCAGCGCTAACCGGGACAGGGGAACAGAGACCCAGTACTTC; cdr3_aa: CASSANRDRGTETQYF
j_call: TRBJ2-1; v_call: TRBV9; clone_size: -; d_call: -; cdr3_nt: TGTGCCAGCAGCGAGCGGGACAGGCAATACAATGAGCAGTTCTTC; cdr3_aa: CASSERDRQYNEQFF
j_call: TRBJ1-2; v_call: TRBV29-1; clone_size: -; d_call: -; cdr3_nt: TGCAGCGTTGACCCCAAGGAGGCAGGGAGGAACTATGGCTACACCTTC; cdr3_aa: CSVDPKEAGRNYGYTF
j_call: TRBJ2-7; v_call: TRBV4-1; clone_size: -; d_call: -; cdr3_nt: TGCGCCAGCAGCCAAGTGTTCAGGAGAAACAGGGTGAAGGGCGAGCAGTACTTC; cdr3_aa: CASSQVFRRNRVKGEQYF
j_call: TRBJ2-5; v_call: TRBV2; clone_size: -; d_call: -; cdr3_nt: TGTGCCAGCCAAGTGCGGAGGGCTCCGGGCCAAGAGACCCAGTACTTC; cdr3_aa: CASQVRRAPGQETQYF
j_call: TRBJ1-2; v_call: TRBV5-4; clone_size: -; d_call: TRBD1; cdr3_nt: TGTGCCAGCAGCCCTGGACAGGGTGGGTATGGCTACACCTTC; cdr3_aa: CASSPGQGGYGYTF
j_call: TRBJ2-3; v_call: TRBV9; clone_size: -; d_call: TRBD2; cdr3_nt: TGTGCCAGCAGCACCAAATTGGAGACTAGCGGGGGGGCCGGGGGCACAGATACGCAGTATTTT; cdr3_aa: CASSTKLETSGGAGGTDTQYF
j_call: TRBJ2-7; v_call: TRBV7-9; clone_size: few; d_call: -; cdr3_nt: TGTGCCAGCAGCTCCCCACAGGGTGAACTTTACGAGCAGTACTTC; cdr3_aa: CASSSPQGELYEQYF
j_call: TRBJ1-2; v_call: TRBV19; clone_size: -; d_call: -; cdr3_nt: TGTGCCAGTAGACGCGACTCCGGGTATCCTAACTATGGCTACACCTTC; cdr3_aa: CASRRDSGYPNYGYTF
j_call: TRBJ1-1; v_call: TRBV2; clone_size: -; d_call: -; cdr3_nt: TGTGCCAGCAGTCCCTGGGCGGGGAGCACTGAAGCTTTCTTT; cdr3_aa: CASSPWAGSTEAFF
j_call: TRBJ1-5; v_call: TRBV7-2; clone_size: -; d_call: -; cdr3_nt: TGTGCCAGCAGCTTAGGGCGCAATCAGCCCCAGCATTTT; cdr3_aa: CASSLGRNQPQHF
j_call: TRBJ1-2; v_call: TRBV4-1; clone_size: few; d_call: -; cdr3_nt: TGCGCCAGCAGCCCCCCTGGGCAAAACTATGGCTACACCTTC; cdr3_aa: CASSPPGQNYGYTF
j_call: TRBJ1-2; v_call: TRBV29-1; clone_size: -; d_call: -; cdr3_nt: TGCAGCGTTGATACCGAGGGAGTTGTGGGCTACACCTTC; cdr3_aa: CSVDTEGVVGYTF
j_call: TRBJ1-1; v_call: TRBV10-3; clone_size: -; d_call: TRBD1; cdr3_nt: TGTGCCATCAGAAACAGGGGCGGCACTGAAGCTTTCTTT; cdr3_aa: CAIRNRGGTEAFF
j_call: TRBJ1-2; v_call: TRBV19; clone_size: few; d_call: -; cdr3_nt: TGTGCCAGTAGTACAGGGCACTATGGCTACACCTTC; cdr3_aa: CASSTGHYGYTF
j_call: TRBJ1-5; v_call: TRBV19; clone_size: -; d_call: -; cdr3_nt: TGTGCCAGTAGTATAGATCGAATCTACAATCAGCCCCAGCATTTT; cdr3_aa: CASSIDRIYNQPQHF